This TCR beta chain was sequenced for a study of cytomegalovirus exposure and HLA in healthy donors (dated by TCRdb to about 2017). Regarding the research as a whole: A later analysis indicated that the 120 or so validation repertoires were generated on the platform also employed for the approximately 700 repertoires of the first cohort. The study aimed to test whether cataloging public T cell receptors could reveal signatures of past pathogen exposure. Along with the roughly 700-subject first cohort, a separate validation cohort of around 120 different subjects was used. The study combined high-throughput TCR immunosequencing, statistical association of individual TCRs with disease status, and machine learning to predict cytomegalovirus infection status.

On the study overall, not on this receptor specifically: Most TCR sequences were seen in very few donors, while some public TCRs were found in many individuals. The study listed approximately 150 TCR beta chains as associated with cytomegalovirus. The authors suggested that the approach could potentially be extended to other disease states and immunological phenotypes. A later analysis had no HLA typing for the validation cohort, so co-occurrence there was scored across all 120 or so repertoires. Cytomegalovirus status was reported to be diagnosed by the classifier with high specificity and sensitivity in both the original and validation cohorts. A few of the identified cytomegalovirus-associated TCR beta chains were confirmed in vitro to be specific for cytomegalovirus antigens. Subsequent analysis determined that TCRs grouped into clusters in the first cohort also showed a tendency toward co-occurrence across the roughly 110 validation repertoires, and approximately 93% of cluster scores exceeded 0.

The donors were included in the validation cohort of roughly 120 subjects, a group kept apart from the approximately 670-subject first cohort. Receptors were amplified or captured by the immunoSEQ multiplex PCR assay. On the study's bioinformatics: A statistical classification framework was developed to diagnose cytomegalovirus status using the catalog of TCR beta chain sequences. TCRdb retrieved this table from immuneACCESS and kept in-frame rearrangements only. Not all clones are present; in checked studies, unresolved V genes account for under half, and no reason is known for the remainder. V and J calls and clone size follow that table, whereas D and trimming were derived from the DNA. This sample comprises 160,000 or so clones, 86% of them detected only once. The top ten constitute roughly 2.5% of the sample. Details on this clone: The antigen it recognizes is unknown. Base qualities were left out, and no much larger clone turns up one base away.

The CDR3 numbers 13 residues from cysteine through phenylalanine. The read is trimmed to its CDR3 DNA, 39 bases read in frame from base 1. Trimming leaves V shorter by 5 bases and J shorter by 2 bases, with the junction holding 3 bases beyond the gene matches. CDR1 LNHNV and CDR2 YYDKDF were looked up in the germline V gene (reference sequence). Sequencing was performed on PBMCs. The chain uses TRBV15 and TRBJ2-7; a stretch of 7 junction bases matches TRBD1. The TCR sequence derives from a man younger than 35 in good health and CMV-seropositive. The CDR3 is CATSRDSPYEQYF. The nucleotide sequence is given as TGTGCCACCAGCCGGGACAGTCCCTACGAGCAGTACTTC.